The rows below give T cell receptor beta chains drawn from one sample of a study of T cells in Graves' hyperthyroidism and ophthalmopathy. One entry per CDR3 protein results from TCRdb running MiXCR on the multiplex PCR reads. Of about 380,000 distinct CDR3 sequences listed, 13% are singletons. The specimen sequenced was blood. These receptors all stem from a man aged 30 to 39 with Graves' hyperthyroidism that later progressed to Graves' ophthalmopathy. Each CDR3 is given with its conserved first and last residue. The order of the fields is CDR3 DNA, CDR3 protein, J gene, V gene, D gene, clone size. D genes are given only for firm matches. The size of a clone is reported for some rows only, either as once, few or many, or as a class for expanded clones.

CDR3 DNA: TGCGCCAGCAGCTTGGTTCTAGCGGGGGGGCGGGACATTCAGTACTTC
CDR3 protein: CASSLVLAGGRDIQYF
J gene: TRBJ2-4
V gene: TRBV5-1
D gene: TRBD2
clone size: .

CDR3 DNA: TGTGCCAGCAGCTTAGAGGGGAGGGGGCGTAAGTTCTTC
CDR3 protein: CASSLEGRGRKFF
J gene: TRBJ2-1
V gene: TRBV7-9
D gene: .
clone size: many

CDR3 DNA: TGTGCCAGCAGCCACCTAGCGGTGGACAATGAGCAGTTCTTC
CDR3 protein: CASSHLAVDNEQFF
J gene: TRBJ2-1
V gene: TRBV3-1
D gene: TRBD2
clone size: many

CDR3 DNA: TGCGCCAGCAGAAGGACAGGGGAGAACACTGAAGCTTTCTTT
CDR3 protein: CASRRTGENTEAFF
J gene: TRBJ1-1
V gene: TRBV5-1
D gene: TRBD1
clone size: many

CDR3 DNA: TGTGCCTGTATATCCTCTGGAAACACCATATATTTT
CDR3 protein: CACISSGNTIYF
J gene: TRBJ1-3
V gene: TRBV30
D gene: .
clone size: .

CDR3 DNA: TGCAGTGCTAGGTCGGGGCATAATGAAAAACTGTTTTTT
CDR3 protein: CSARSGHNEKLFF
J gene: TRBJ1-4
V gene: TRBV20-1
D gene: .
clone size: many

CDR3 DNA: TGTGCCTGGAGTGTTGGGTTTAGGAATGAGCAGTTCTTC
CDR3 protein: CAWSVGFRNEQFF
J gene: TRBJ2-1
V gene: TRBV30
D gene: .
clone size: .

CDR3 DNA: TGTGCCAGCAGCTTTCAGGGTGTCGAGCAGTACTTC
CDR3 protein: CASSFQGVEQYF
J gene: TRBJ2-7
V gene: TRBV11-2
D gene: .
clone size: many

CDR3 DNA: TGTGCCAGCAGTTTAGGGCGAAACCGGGCAGGAAACAATGAGCAGTTCTTC
CDR3 protein: CASSLGRNRAGNNEQFF
J gene: TRBJ2-1
V gene: TRBV12-3/TRBV12-4
D gene: .
clone size: many

CDR3 DNA: TGTGCCAGCATTACGGGATGGCTAGCGGGGGAGACTAGCACAGATACGCAGTATTTT
CDR3 protein: CASITGWLAGETSTDTQYF
J gene: TRBJ2-3
V gene: TRBV28
D gene: TRBD2
clone size: many

CDR3 DNA: TGCAGCGTAGACGGGGGGCCCACAGATACGCAGTATTTT
CDR3 protein: CSVDGGPTDTQYF
J gene: TRBJ2-3
V gene: TRBV29-1
D gene: .
clone size: few

CDR3 DNA: TGCAGTGCTAAAGGGACAGGGGTAGACTATGGCTACACCTTC
CDR3 protein: CSAKGTGVDYGYTF
J gene: TRBJ1-2
V gene: TRBV20-1
D gene: TRBD1
clone size: many

CDR3 DNA: TGTGCCAGCTCACCAAAGGGACAGCCCTACGAGCAGTACTTC
CDR3 protein: CASSPKGQPYEQYF
J gene: TRBJ2-7
V gene: TRBV18
D gene: TRBD1
clone size: .

CDR3 DNA: TGTGCCAGCAGTTCACAAGCGGGGGGTCGAACCCAGTACTTC
CDR3 protein: CASSSQAGGRTQYF
J gene: TRBJ2-5
V gene: TRBV28
D gene: TRBD2
clone size: many

CDR3 DNA: TGCGCCAGCAGCTTGGCCGGGACACCCGGGTATGAGCAGTTCTTC
CDR3 protein: CASSLAGTPGYEQFF
J gene: TRBJ2-1
V gene: TRBV5-1
D gene: .
clone size: few

CDR3 DNA: TGCGCCAGCAGCCCCCCGGGACAGAGCACAGATACGCAGTATTTT
CDR3 protein: CASSPPGQSTDTQYF
J gene: TRBJ2-3
V gene: TRBV5-1
D gene: TRBD1
clone size: many

CDR3 DNA: TGTGCCAGCAGTGAATCTCGAAGGGGGGGCGAGCAGTACTTC
CDR3 protein: CASSESRRGGEQYF
J gene: TRBJ2-7
V gene: TRBV6-1
D gene: .
clone size: .

CDR3 DNA: TGTGCCAGCAGCCAAGATGCAGGGGGACTAGCGGGGATAGGGAACATTCAGTACTTC
CDR3 protein: CASSQDAGGLAGIGNIQYF
J gene: TRBJ2-4
V gene: TRBV4-2
D gene: TRBD2
clone size: .

CDR3 DNA: TGTGCCACCAGCAGAGAGCGGGGGGCCACAGATACGCAGTATTTT
CDR3 protein: CATSRERGATDTQYF
J gene: TRBJ2-3
V gene: TRBV15
D gene: TRBD2
clone size: many

CDR3 DNA: TGTGCCTGGACCCTAGTCGATAATTCACCCCTCCACTTT
CDR3 protein: CAWTLVDNSPLHF
J gene: TRBJ1-6
V gene: TRBV30
D gene: .
clone size: many

CDR3 DNA: TGTGCCAGCAGTTTCGGACAGGGGGGAAACATTCAGTACTTC
CDR3 protein: CASSFGQGGNIQYF
J gene: TRBJ2-4
V gene: TRBV6-5
D gene: TRBD1
clone size: few

CDR3 DNA: TGCAGTGCTGAACGGACAGGGGGGGAAGACGAGCAGTTCTTC
CDR3 protein: CSAERTGGEDEQFF
J gene: TRBJ2-1
V gene: TRBV20-1
D gene: TRBD1
clone size: .

CDR3 DNA: TGTGCCAGCAGTTTATTTGGAGGGAACTATGGCTACACCTTC
CDR3 protein: CASSLFGGNYGYTF
J gene: TRBJ1-2
V gene: TRBV28
D gene: .
clone size: many

CDR3 DNA: TGTGCCAGTAGTATTCCGGTTTCCGGGGAGCTGTTTTTT
CDR3 protein: CASSIPVSGELFF
J gene: TRBJ2-2
V gene: TRBV19
D gene: .
clone size: .

CDR3 DNA: TGCAGTGCGGCGACAGGGGGCTTAGGGATTGAGCAGTTCTTC
CDR3 protein: CSAATGGLGIEQFF
J gene: TRBJ2-1
V gene: TRBV20-1
D gene: TRBD1
clone size: many

CDR3 DNA: TGTGCCAGCAGCGTAGACCGGACCCAGAACACCGGGGAGCTGTTTTTT
CDR3 protein: CASSVDRTQNTGELFF
J gene: TRBJ2-2
V gene: TRBV9
D gene: .
clone size: .

CDR3 DNA: TGCGCCAGCAGCTCCCGAACAGGGGAGGGTAATTCACCCCTCCACTTT
CDR3 protein: CASSSRTGEGNSPLHF
J gene: TRBJ1-6
V gene: TRBV5-1
D gene: TRBD1
clone size: .

CDR3 DNA: TGTGCCTGGAGCCAGGGGGTTCTAGCCAAAAACATTCAGTACTTC
CDR3 protein: CAWSQGVLAKNIQYF
J gene: TRBJ2-4
V gene: TRBV30
D gene: TRBD1
clone size: few

CDR3 DNA: TGTGCCAGCAGTCTCGCCGGGGTGGTGGGAGATACGCAGTATTTT
CDR3 protein: CASSLAGVVGDTQYF
J gene: TRBJ2-3
V gene: TRBV12-3/TRBV12-4
D gene: .
clone size: many

CDR3 DNA: TGTGCCAGCAGCTTCACCCGGGGGGGCAACGGGGAGCTGTTTTTT
CDR3 protein: CASSFTRGGNGELFF
J gene: TRBJ2-2
V gene: TRBV5-6
D gene: TRBD2
clone size: few

CDR3 DNA: TGTGCCAGCAGCTTAACAGGGCTTGTGAATGAGCAGTTCTTC
CDR3 protein: CASSLTGLVNEQFF
J gene: TRBJ2-1
V gene: TRBV7-2
D gene: .
clone size: many

CDR3 DNA: TGTGCCAGCAGCGTAGAACCGGGAGTGAATCAGCCCCAGCATTTT
CDR3 protein: CASSVEPGVNQPQHF
J gene: TRBJ1-5
V gene: TRBV9
D gene: .
clone size: .

CDR3 DNA: TGTGCCAGCAGCGCGGACAGGCGCAAACTGTTTTTT
CDR3 protein: CASSADRRKLFF
J gene: TRBJ1-4
V gene: TRBV7-8
D gene: TRBD1
clone size: .